The 9 T cell receptor beta chains below come from one sample, sequenced in a study of post-analysis software for immune sequencing data (dated by TCRdb to the mid-2010s). The paper as a whole reports these results and caveats: A handful of TRBV segments, including TRBV5-6, TRBV5-1 and TRBV20-1, were significantly more frequent in patients than controls.

The antigens of these receptors remain unknown. The library was produced with PCR. Sequencing used an Illumina HiSeq 2500. To reduce PCR and sequencing biases, unique molecular identifiers were incorporated into the TCR beta cDNA libraries. Through fastp at Q25 and MiXCR, TCRdb rebuilt clones from the public reads, retaining in-frame beta chains. Each record represents a unique CDR3 protein, reported with the most common genes and DNA among its rows. The sample contains roughly 580,000 distinct CDR3 sequences, roughly 47% of them found a single time. 1.5% to 2% of the sample comes from the top ten. Sequenced sample: blood. These receptors were collected from a girl aged 5 to 17 with multiple sclerosis.

This chain uses TRBV4-2 with TRBJ2-3, with TRBD2 matching over 12 bases. Unmatched junction bases numbered 5, after V lost 5 bases and J lost 2 bases. Germline CDR1 is LGHNA and CDR2 is YNFKEQ. This CDR3 is built from 16 residues. The CDR3 sequence is CASSSRTSGVTDTQYF. In DNA form, the CDR3 reads TGTGCCAGCAGCTCTAGGACTAGCGGGGTCACAGATACGCAGTATTTT.

The CDR3 here is CASSALQRGYGYTF. The DNA of the CDR3 is TGTGCCAGCAGCGCTCTACAAAGGGGCTATGGCTACACCTTC. The chain joins TRBV6-5 to TRBJ1-2; D possibly corresponds to TRBD1 (5 bases). Looked up from germline, CDR1 is MNHEY and CDR2 is SVGAGI. Trimming left V 6 bases short and J 4 bases short, with 15 bases between. The CDR3 is 14 residues long.

This chain joins TRBV20-1 and TRBJ1-2; tentatively, D is TRBD1 (5 bases). The CDR3 runs 14 residues. CDR1 and CDR2 (germline): DFQATT, SNEGSKA (reference sequence). V was trimmed by 0 bases and J by 7 bases, leaving 15 bases between them. The CDR3 DNA sequence: TGCAGTGCTAGAGACCCCAACGGGGGTGGTGGCTACACCTTC. Residues: CSARDPNGGGGYTF.

This clonotype appeared many times. The rearrangement links TRBV5-1 to TRBJ2-3; 12 nucleotides agree with TRBD2. The J call is doubtful: the DNA matches TRBJ2-5 better. The germline V gene has CDR1 SGHRS and CDR2 YFSETQ. The CDR3 totals 15 residues. This CDR3 is CASSPTSGGAGTQYF. The DNA for the CDR3 is TGCGCCAGCAGCCCGACTAGCGGGGGCGCCGGGACCCAGTACTTC.

The chain is built from TRBV12-3 or TRBV12-4 and TRBJ2-1, with 14 bases that match TRBD2. Trimming took 4 bases from V and 10 from J; bases not matched to a gene: 9. This CDR3 has 16 residues. CDR3 sequence (DNA): TGTGCCAGCAGTTCCCCGGGACTAGCGGGAGAGGTGGAGCAGTTCTTC. Protein product: CASSSPGLAGEVEQFF.

This clonotype was seen only once. The V and J genes are TRBV13 and TRBJ2-5; 8 nucleotides match TRBD2. Trimming took 6 bases from V and 7 from J; bases not matched to a gene: 7. CDR1 PRHDT and CDR2 FYEKMQ come from the germline V gene (reference sequence). This CDR3 has 13 residues. CDR3 in DNA: TGTGCCAGCAGGCGGGAGGTTGAAGGGACCCAGTACTTC. Its protein product is CASRREVEGTQYF.

The chain links TRBV20-1 to TRBJ2-1; 7 bases are shared with TRBD2. V shed 3 bases, J shed 3 bases, and the junction held 11 bases outside the gene matches. CDR3 size: 16 residues. Per germline, CDR1 DFQATT and CDR2 SNEGSKA (reference sequence). The CDR3 region has the DNA TGCAGTGCTAGGGATTACCGACGGGAGGACTACAATGAGCAGTTCTTC. Protein sequence: CSARDYRREDYNEQFF.

The chain couples TRBV6-1 to TRBJ1-1; tentative D call: TRBD1 (5 bases). The CDR3 length is 14 residues. V was cut by 6 bases and J by 2 bases, with 13 bases left in between. In germline, CDR1 is MNHNS, CDR2 SASEGT. CDR3 sequence (DNA): TGTGCCAGCAGACTAACCCAGGGAAACACTGAAGCTTTCTTT. Its protein product is CASRLTQGNTEAFF.

Only one count was recorded for this clonotype. Just one base apart from a much larger clone, this may be a read error. The rearrangement uses TRBV29-1 and TRBJ2-7; TRBD1 is a possible D gene (6 bases). CDR1 is SQVTM and CDR2 is ANQGSEA in the germline V gene. The length of the CDR3 is 14 residues. Here the CDR3 DNA reads TGCAACGTTGTAGAGTCCAGGGGAACCTACGAGCAGTACTTC. Translating gives CNVVESRGTYEQYF.